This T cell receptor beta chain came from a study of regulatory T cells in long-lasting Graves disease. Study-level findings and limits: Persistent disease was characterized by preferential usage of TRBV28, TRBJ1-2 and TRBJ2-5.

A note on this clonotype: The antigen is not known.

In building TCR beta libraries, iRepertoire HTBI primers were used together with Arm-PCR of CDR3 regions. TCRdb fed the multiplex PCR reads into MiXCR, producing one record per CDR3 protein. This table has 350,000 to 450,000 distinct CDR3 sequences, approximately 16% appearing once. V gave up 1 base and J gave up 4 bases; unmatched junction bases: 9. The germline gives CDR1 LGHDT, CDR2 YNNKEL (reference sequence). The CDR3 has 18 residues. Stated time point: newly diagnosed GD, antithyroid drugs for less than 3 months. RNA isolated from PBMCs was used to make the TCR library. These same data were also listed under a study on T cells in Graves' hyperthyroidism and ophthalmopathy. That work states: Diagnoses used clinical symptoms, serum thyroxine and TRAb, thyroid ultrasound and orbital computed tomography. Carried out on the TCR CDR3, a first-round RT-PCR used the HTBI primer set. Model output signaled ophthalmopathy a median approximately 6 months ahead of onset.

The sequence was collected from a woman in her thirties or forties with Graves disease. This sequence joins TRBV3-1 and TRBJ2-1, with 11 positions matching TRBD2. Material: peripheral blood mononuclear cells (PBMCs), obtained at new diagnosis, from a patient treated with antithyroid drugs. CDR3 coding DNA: TGTGCCAGCAGCCAAGGGCCCGTCGGGACTAGCGGTTACAATGAGCAGTTCTTC. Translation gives CASSQGPVGTSGYNEQFF.